The 16 T cell receptor beta chains reported below all come from one sample, sequenced in a study of spatial heterogeneity in lung cancer (dated by TCRdb to between 2018 and 2021). The library was made by 5' RACE. The sequencer was a NextSeq 500. TCRdb reprocessing: public reads trimmed at Q25 with fastp, clones called with MiXCR, in-frame beta chains kept. Each entry is one CDR3 protein sequence, shown with its most common DNA and genes. The sample records about 11,000 distinct CDR3 sequences, about 3.7% of which are singletons. The ten largest clones add up to approximately 7.5% of the sample. The time point label on this specimen signifies: sample taken at primary tumor resection. Whole RNA extracted from tumor and nontumor lung tissue, or from cryopreserved PBMC samples, was used for TCR sequencing without cell sorting. The sequencing here drew on normal lung tissue next to the tumor, taken at surgery. These receptors all stem from a male donor with early-stage non-small cell lung cancer.

The table lists this clonotype with many counts. The chain recombines TRBV6-4 with TRBJ2-2, with TRBD1 matching over 9 bases. CDR1 is MRHNA, CDR2 SNTAGT, per germline. CDR3 length: 15 residues. With 7 bases clipped from V and 4 bases from J, the junction kept 7 bases outside the gene matches. In DNA, the CDR3 is TGTGCCAGCAAATCTTGGACAGGGGCCACCGGGGAGCTGTTTTTT. Translating it yields CASKSWTGATGELFF.

The table lists this clonotype with a few counts. The chain has TRBV6-2 or TRBV6-3 and TRBJ2-2; D possibly corresponds to TRBD1 (5 bases). The CDR3 contains 15 residues. CDR1 and CDR2 (germline): MNHEY, SVGEGT. V lost 0 bases to trimming and J lost 3 bases, with 8 bases between them. CDR3 DNA: TGTGCCAGCAGTTACTCGTTAGGGGACACCGGGGAGCTGTTTTTT. This translates into CASSYSLGDTGELFF.

By sample share, this clonotype is medium-sized. The V call is TRBV19, the J call TRBJ2-2, with D possibly matching TRBD2 (6 bases). The CDR3 is 15 amino acids. Trimming pared 5 bases from V and 0 bases from J, leaving 10 bases between. The V gene's germline CDR1 is LNHDA and CDR2 SQIVND (reference sequence). CDR3 bases: TGTGCCAGTAGTTATAGCGGAACGAACACCGGGGAGCTGTTTTTT. Protein: CASSYSGTNTGELFF.

This clonotype occurred many times. The chain links TRBV10-3 to TRBJ1-5, with TRBD1 identical over 9 bases. Germline lookup yields CDR1 ENHRY and CDR2 SYGVKD. This CDR3 has 16 residues. The junction had 9 bases not matched to a gene; V was cut back by 2 bases and J by 7 bases. Written as DNA, the CDR3 is TGTGCCATCAGTGAGGACAGGGGGTCACGCGAGCAGCCCCAGCATTTT. It codes for CAISEDRGSREQPQHF.

In its sample, this clonotype ranks as medium-sized. This chain uses TRBV30 with TRBJ2-1; 7 positions match TRBD2. The germline gives CDR1 GTSNPN, CDR2 SVGIG (reference sequence). This CDR3 has 15 residues. The V and J ends lost 7 bases and 2 bases, in that order; junction bases with no gene match: 11. CDR3 sequence reads: CALRFGAGAYNEQFF. CDR3 in DNA: TGTGCCTTACGATTTGGGGCGGGGGCCTACAATGAGCAGTTCTTC.

This clonotype was seen repeatedly, ten times or more. This sequence joins TRBV6-5 and TRBJ1-2, with D unclear. This CDR3 is built from 14 residues. The V and J ends lost 2 bases and 2 bases respectively, with 9 bases between them. Germline V gene sequence: CDR1 MNHEY, CDR2 SVGAGI. The CDR3, as DNA: TGTGCCAGCAGTTACGAAAGGAAGAACTATGGCTACACCTTC. As protein: CASSYERKNYGYTF.

This clonotype was recorded many times. DNA for the CDR3: TGTGCCAGCATCAAAACAAATATGAACACTGAAGCTTTCTTT. It codes for CASIKTNMNTEAFF. The rearrangement links TRBV6-2 or TRBV6-3 to TRBJ1-1; no reliable D call. The CDR3 has 14 residues. Germline V lookup: CDR1 MNHEY, CDR2 SVGEGT. V gave up 7 bases and J gave up 0 bases, with 12 bases separating them.

By sample share, this clonotype is medium-sized. The chain links TRBV20-1 to TRBJ1-6; TRBD1 might be the D (6 bases). The CDR3 loop spans 16 amino acids. Trimming stripped 5 bases from V and 7 bases from J, with 21 bases between. Germline V gene lookup returns CDR1 DFQATT and CDR2 SNEGSKA (reference sequence). The CDR3 nucleotides are TGCAGTGCTCAGCAGTTCCTCGGACAGTCCAATTCACCCCTCCACTTT. As protein: CSAQQFLGQSNSPLHF.

At least ten counts were recorded for this clonotype. The chain has TRBV12-3 or TRBV12-4 and TRBJ2-1; 11 nucleotides agree with TRBD1. The J segment lost 10 bases and the V segment lost 7 bases, leaving 12 bases of the junction unmatched. This CDR3 spans 15 amino acids. In DNA form, the CDR3 reads TGTGCCAGCATACAGATGGGACAGGGGGATTTAGAGCAGTTCTTC. Amino acids: CASIQMGQGDLEQFF.

This clonotype has a count of ten or more. This chain joins TRBV28 and TRBJ2-5; TRBD2 is a possible D gene (5 bases). Looked up from germline, CDR1 is MDHEN and CDR2 is SYDVKM. V was shortened by 5 bases and J by 2 bases, with 15 bases between the two germline ends. There are 15 residues in the CDR3. CDR3 loop: CASSPIDYSQETQYF. In DNA form, the CDR3 reads TGTGCCAGCAGTCCTATCGACTATTCTCAAGAGACCCAGTACTTC.

This clonotype is medium-sized (0.01 to 0.1%). V and J are TRBV7-8 and TRBJ1-6; D gene uncertain. Between the trimmed V and J ends, which lost 1 base and 6 bases, there was a span of 10 bases. Germline values: CDR1 SGHVS, CDR2 FQNEAQ. The CDR3 is made up of 15 amino acids. CDR3 DNA: TGTGCCAGCAGCTTAGGAGGGCGGCCTAATTCACCCCTCCACTTT. It specifies CASSLGGRPNSPLHF.

Many counts were recorded for this clonotype. This rearrangement joins TRBV7-2 to TRBJ2-4; 8 nucleotides align to TRBD1. V shed 8 bases and J 6 bases; nucleotides not matched to a gene: 9. This CDR3 has 14 amino acids. The germline V gene encodes CDR1 SGHTA and CDR2 FQGNSA. As DNA, the CDR3 is TGTGCCAGCGGGAATGGACAGGGCGGAAACATTCAGTACTTC. Translating it yields CASGNGQGGNIQYF.

This clonotype is labeled medium-sized. The chain combines TRBV29-1 with TRBJ2-5; D perhaps matches TRBD2 (6 bases). Per germline, CDR1 SQVTM and CDR2 ANQGSEA. V lost 2 bases and J lost 4, with 11 bases in between. The CDR3 spans 13 residues. The CDR3 DNA is TGCAGCGTTGAAAGGGAGGCGGGAGAGACCCAGTACTTC. This encodes CSVEREAGETQYF.

This clonotype was recorded at least ten times. The rearrangement links TRBV5-1 to TRBJ1-2; 9 positions agree with TRBD1. CDR3 length: 14 amino acids. Trimming cost V 4 bases and J 6 bases; bases outside gene matches: 7. The germline CDR1 and CDR2 sequences are SGHRS and YFSETQ. CDR3 loop: CASSGEGQGNGYTF. CDR3 nucleotide sequence: TGCGCCAGCAGCGGAGAGGGACAGGGTAATGGCTACACCTTC.

This clonotype was observed many times. The genes are TRBV20-1 and TRBJ2-5; D might be TRBD1 (5 bases). Germline V gene sequence: CDR1 DFQATT, CDR2 SNEGSKA (reference sequence). Trimming removed 3 bases at V and 5 bases at J, with 13 bases between. The CDR3 runs to 13 residues. The CDR3, as DNA: TGCAGTGCTAGCGCAGGGATATGGGAGACCCAGTACTTC. Protein product: CSASAGIWETQYF.

By its share, this clonotype is medium-sized. V is TRBV27 and J is TRBJ1-6; D ambiguous. This CDR3 region has 16 residues. The germline V and J ends were trimmed by 0 bases and 9 bases, with 15 bases remaining between them. Germline-derived CDR1 and CDR2 are MNHEY and SMNVEV (reference sequence). CDR3 loop: CASSLSIIERSSPLHF. CDR3 DNA sequence: TGTGCCAGCAGTTTATCGATCATAGAAAGGTCTTCACCCCTCCACTTT.